The present TCR beta chain was sequenced within a study of cytomegalovirus exposure and HLA in healthy donors. Concerning this clone itself: Antigen specificity is unknown.

V was pared by 3 bases and J by 3 bases, with 5 bases of the junction left unmatched. CDR1 and CDR2 (germline): MNHNS, SASEGT. The CDR3 runs to 15 residues. Findings of the study overall: Later analysis identified a missense DCLRE1C variant that was linked to TCR beta V- and J-gene trimming. The authors excluded some V segments, including TRBV6-2 and TRBV6-3, as indistinguishable. Later analysis reportedly placed an Asian-associated ancestry cluster below the roughly 700-donor mean in N-insertions.

It was with 60 Vbeta and 13 Jbeta primers that the PCR ran. The repertoire was sequenced with immunoSEQ multiplex PCR; TCRdb's copy has only in-frame clones and lacks some. The clone table shows approximately 80,000 clones, with the ten largest holding about 3.8%. This TCR was recovered from a man younger than 30 in good health and CMV-seropositive. This sequence joins TRBV6-1 and TRBJ1-1, with 9 bases fitting TRBD1. Sequenced: PBMCs. CDR3 in amino acids: CASSDPGTGYTEAFF. The CDR3 nucleotides read TGTGCCAGCAGTGATCCCGGGACAGGGTACACTGAAGCTTTCTTT.